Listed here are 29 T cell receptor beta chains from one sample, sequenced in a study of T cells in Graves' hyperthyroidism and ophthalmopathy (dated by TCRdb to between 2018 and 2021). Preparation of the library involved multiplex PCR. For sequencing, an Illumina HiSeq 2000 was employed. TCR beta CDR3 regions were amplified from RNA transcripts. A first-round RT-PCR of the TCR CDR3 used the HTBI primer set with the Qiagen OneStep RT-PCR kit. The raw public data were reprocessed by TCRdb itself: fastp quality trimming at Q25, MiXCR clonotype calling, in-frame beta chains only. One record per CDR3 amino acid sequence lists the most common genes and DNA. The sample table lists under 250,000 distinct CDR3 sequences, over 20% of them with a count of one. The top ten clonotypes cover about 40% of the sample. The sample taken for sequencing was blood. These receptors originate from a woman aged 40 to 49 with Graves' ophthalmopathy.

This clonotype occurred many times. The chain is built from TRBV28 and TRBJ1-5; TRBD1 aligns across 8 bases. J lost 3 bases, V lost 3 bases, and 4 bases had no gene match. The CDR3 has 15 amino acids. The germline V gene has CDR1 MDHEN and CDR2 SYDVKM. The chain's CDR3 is CASSFGGQANQPQHF. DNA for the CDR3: TGTGCCAGCAGTTTCGGGGGACAGGCCAATCAGCCCCAGCATTTT.

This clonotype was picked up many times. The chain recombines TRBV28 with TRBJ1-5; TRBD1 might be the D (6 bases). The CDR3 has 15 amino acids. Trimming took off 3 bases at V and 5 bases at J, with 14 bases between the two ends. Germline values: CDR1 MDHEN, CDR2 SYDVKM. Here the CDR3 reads CASSFTTGTYQPQHF. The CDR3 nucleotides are TGTGCCAGCAGTTTCACCACAGGGACCTATCAGCCCCAGCATTTT.

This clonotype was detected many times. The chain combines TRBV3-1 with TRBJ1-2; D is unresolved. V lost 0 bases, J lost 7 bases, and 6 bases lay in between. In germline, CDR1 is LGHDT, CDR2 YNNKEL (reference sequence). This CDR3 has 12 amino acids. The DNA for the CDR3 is TGTGCCAGCAGCCAAGATTGGGGTGGCTACACCTTC. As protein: CASSQDWGGYTF.

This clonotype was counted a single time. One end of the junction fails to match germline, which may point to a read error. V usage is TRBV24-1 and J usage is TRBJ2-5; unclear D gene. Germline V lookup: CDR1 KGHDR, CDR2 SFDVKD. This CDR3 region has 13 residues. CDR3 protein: CAISEVSQETQYF. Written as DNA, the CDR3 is TGTGCCATCAGTGAAGTCAGCCAAGAGACCCAGTACTTC.

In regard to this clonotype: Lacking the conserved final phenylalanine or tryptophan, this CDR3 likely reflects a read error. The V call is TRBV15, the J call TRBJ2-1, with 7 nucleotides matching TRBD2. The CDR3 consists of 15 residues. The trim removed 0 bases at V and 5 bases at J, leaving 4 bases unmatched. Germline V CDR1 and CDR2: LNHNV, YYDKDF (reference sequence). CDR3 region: CATSRERERNNEQFL. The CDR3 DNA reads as TGTGCCACCAGCAGAGAGCGGGAGAGAAACAATGAGCAGTTCTTA.

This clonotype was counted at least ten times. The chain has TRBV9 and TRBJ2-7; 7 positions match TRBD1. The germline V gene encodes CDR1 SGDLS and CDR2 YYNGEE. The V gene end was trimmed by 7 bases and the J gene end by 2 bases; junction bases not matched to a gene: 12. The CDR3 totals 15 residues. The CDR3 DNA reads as TGTGCCAGCGCCCGTGGGACAGAATTTCCCTACGAGCAGTACTTC. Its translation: CASARGTEFPYEQYF.

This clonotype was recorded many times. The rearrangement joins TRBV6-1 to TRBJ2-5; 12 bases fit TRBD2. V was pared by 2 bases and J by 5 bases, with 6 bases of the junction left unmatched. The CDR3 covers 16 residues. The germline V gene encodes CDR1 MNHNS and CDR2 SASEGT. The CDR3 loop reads CASSEQLAGGPETQYF. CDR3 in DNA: TGTGCCAGCAGTGAACAACTAGCGGGAGGTCCCGAGACCCAGTACTTC.

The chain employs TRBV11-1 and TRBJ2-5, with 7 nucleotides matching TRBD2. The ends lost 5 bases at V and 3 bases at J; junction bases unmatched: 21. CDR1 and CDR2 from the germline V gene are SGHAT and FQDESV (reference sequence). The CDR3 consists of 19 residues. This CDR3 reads CASSVGRLVFPAGEETQYF. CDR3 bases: TGTGCCAGCAGCGTAGGGCGCCTCGTTTTTCCCGCGGGAGAAGAGACCCAGTACTTC.

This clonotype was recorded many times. CDR3 coding DNA: TGTGCCAGCAGCTTGGACAGGTCTAGCGGGATAACCTACGAGCAGTACTTC. It encodes CASSLDRSSGITYEQYF. This rearrangement joins TRBV5-4 to TRBJ2-7; TRBD2 agrees at 9 bases. Germline V lookup: CDR1 SGHNT, CDR2 YYREEE (reference sequence). CDR3 length: 17 residues. V was clipped by 0 bases and J by 2 bases; unmatched bases: 9.

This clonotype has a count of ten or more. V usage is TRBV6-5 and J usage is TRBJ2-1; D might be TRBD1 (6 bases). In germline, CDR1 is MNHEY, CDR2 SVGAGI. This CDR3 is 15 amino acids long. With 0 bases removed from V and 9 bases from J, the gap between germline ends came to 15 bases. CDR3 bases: TGTGCCAGCAGTTACTCGGCGACAGGTCTTAGTGAGCAGTTCTTC. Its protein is CASSYSATGLSEQFF.

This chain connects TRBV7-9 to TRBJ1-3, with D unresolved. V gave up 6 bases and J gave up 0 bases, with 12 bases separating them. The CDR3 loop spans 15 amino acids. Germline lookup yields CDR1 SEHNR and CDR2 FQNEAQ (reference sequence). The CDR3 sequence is CASSSDAYSGNTIYF. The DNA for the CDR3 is TGTGCCAGCAGTTCAGACGCGTACTCTGGAAACACCATATATTTT.

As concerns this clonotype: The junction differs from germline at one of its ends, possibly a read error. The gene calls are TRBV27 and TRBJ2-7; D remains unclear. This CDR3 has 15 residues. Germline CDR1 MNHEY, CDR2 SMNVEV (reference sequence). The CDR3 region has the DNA TGTGCCAGCAGTACCCCAGGACCCGAGACCTACGAGCAGTGCTTC. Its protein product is CASSTPGPETYEQCF.

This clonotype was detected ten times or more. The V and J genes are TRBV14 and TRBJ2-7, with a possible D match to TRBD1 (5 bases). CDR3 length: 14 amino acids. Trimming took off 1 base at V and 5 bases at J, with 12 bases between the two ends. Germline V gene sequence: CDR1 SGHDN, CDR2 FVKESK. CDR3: CASSQVQGVNEQYF. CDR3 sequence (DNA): TGTGCCAGCAGCCAAGTGCAGGGCGTCAACGAGCAGTACTTC.

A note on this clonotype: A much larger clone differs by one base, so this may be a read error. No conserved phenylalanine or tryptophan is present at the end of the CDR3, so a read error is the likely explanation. For the CDR3, the DNA is TGTGCCAGTAGTATCGGGGGCTCGGTCACTGAAGCTTTCATT. This codes for CASSIGGSVTEAFI. The chain has TRBV19 and TRBJ1-1; tentative D call: TRBD1 (6 bases). Germline lookup yields CDR1 LNHDA and CDR2 SQIVND (reference sequence). The ends were cut back, 3 bases at V and 4 bases at J, with 12 bases in the middle. There are 14 residues in the CDR3.

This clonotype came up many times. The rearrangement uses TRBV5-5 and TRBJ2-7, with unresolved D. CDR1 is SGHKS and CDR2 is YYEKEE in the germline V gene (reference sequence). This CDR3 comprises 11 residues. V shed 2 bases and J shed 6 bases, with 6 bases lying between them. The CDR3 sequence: CASSFAPEQYF. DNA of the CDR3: TGTGCCAGCAGCTTTGCGCCCGAGCAGTACTTC.

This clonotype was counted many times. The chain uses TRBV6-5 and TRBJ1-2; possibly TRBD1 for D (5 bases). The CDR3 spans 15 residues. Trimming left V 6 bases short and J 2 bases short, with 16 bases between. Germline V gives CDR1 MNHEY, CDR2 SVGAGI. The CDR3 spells CASRRTTTANYGYTF. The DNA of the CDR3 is TGTGCCAGCAGACGTACTACGACAGCGAACTATGGCTACACCTTC.

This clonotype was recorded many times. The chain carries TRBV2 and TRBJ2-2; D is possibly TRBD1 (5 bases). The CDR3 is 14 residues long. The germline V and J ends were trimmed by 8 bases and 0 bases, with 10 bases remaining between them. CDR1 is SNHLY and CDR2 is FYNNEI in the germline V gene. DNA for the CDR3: TGTGCCAGCCGGACACCAACGAACACCGGGGAGCTGTTTTTT. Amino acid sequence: CASRTPTNTGELFF.

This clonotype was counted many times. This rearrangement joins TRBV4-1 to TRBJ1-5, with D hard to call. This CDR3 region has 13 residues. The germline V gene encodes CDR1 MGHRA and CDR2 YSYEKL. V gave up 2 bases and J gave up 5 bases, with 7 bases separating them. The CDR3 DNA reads TGCGCCAGCAGCCAATCTAGGGATCAGCCCCAGCATTTT. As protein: CASSQSRDQPQHF.

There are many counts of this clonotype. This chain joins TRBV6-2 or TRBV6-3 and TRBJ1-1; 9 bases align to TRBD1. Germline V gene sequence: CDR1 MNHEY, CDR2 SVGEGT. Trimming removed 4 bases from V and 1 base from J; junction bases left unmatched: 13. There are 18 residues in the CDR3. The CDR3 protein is CASSSLSGQGTKNTEAFF. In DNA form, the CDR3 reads TGTGCCAGCAGTTCACTTTCCGGACAGGGGACAAAGAACACTGAAGCTTTCTTT.

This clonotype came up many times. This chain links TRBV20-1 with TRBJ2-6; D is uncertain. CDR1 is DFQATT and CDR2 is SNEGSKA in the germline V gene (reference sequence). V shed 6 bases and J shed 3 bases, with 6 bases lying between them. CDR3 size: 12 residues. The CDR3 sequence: CSAFSGANVLTF. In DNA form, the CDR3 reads TGCAGTGCGTTTAGTGGGGCCAACGTCCTGACTTTC.

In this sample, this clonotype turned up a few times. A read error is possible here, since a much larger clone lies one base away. The CDR3 DNA sequence: TGTGCCAGCAGTTTATTGAAGGATGGCCACACCTTC. Translated, it gives CASSLLKDGHTF. The chain is built from TRBV27 and TRBJ1-2, with D unclear. This CDR3 contains 12 residues. Germline-derived CDR1 and CDR2 are MNHEY and SMNVEV (reference sequence).

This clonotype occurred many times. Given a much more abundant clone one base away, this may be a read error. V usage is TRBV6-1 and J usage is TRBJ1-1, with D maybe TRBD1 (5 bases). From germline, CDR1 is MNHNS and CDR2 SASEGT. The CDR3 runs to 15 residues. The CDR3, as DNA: TGTGCCAGCAGTATCAGGGACCCCTTGAACACTGAAGCTCTCTTT. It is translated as CASSIRDPLNTEALF.

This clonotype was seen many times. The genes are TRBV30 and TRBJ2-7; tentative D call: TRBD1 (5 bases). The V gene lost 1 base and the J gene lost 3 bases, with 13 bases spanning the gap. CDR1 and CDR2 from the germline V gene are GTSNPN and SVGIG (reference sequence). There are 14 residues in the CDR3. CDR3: CAWSGTRTHYEQYF. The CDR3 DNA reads TGTGCCTGGAGTGGGACCCGGACACACTACGAGCAGTACTTC.

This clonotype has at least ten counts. The DNA for the CDR3 is TGTGCCACCGATCATGGACAGGGGCTCCACGAGCAGTACTTC. Protein product: CATDHGQGLHEQYF. This chain joins TRBV28 and TRBJ2-7; 9 bases fit TRBD1. Germline V lookup: CDR1 MDHEN, CDR2 SYDVKM. CDR3 length: 14 residues. Losses at the gene ends were 10 bases for V and 5 bases for J; bases not matched to a gene: 12.

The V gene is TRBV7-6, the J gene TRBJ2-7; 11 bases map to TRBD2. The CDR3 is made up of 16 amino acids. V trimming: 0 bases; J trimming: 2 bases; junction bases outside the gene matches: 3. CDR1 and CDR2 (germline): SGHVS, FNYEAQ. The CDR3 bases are TGTGCCAGCAGCTTAGCGATGGGACTAGCGGCCTACGAGCAGTACTTC. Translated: CASSLAMGLAAYEQYF.

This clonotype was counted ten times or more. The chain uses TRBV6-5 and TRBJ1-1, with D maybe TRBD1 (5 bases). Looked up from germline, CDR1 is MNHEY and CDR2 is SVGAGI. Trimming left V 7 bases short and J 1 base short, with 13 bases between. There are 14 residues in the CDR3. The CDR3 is CASTPRAGNTEAFF. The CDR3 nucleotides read TGTGCCAGCACCCCCAGGGCGGGGAACACTGAAGCTTTCTTT.

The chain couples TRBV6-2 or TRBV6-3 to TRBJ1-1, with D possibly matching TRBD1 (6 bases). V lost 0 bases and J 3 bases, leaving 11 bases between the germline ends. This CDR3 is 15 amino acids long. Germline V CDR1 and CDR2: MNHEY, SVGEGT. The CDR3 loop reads CASSYSPGADTEAFF. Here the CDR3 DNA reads TGTGCCAGCAGTTACTCGCCAGGGGCGGACACTGAAGCTTTCTTT.

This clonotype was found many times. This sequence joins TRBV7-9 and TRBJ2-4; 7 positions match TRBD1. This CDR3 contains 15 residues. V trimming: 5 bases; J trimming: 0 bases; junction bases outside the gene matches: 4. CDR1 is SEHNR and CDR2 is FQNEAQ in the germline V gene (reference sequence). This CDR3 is CASSRGQIAKNIQYF. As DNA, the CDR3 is TGTGCCAGCAGCCGGGGACAGATAGCCAAAAACATTCAGTACTTC.

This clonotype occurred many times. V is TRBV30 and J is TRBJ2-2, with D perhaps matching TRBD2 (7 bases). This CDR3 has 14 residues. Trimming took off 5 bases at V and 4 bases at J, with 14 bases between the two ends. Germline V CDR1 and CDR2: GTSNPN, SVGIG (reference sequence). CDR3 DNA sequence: TGTGCCTGGGCCAGGGGCGGGGGCACCGGGGAGCTGTTTTTT. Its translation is CAWARGGGTGELFF.